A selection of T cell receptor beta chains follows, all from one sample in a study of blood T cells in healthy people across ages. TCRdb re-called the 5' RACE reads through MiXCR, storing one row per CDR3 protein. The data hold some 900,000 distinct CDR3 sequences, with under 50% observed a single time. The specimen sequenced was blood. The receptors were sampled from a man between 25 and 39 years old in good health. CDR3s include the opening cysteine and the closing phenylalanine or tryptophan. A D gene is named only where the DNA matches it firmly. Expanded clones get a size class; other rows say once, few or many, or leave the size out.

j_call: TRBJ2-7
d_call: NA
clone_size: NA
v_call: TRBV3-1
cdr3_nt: TGTGCCAGCAGCCTAGGTAGGATGGAGCAGTACTTC
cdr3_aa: CASSLGRMEQYF

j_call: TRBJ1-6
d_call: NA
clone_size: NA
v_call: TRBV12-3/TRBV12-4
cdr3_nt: TGTGCCAGCAGTTTTGATAGTCAGGGTAACTCACCCCTCCACTTT
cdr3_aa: CASSFDSQGNSPLHF

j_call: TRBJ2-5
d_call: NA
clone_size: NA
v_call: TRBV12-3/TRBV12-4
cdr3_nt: TGTGCCAGCAGGTCGGGGTTGGGAGAGACCCAGTACTTC
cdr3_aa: CASRSGLGETQYF

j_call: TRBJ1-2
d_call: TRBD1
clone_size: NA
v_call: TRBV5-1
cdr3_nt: TGCGCCAGCAGCCTTGAACCGGGACAGGGGTTATCGGGCTATGGCTACACCTTC
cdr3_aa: CASSLEPGQGLSGYGYTF

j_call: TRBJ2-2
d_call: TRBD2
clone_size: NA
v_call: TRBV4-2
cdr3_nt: TGTGCCAGCAGCCAGGGGACTAGCGGGGGGGCCGCCGGGGAGCTGTTTTTT
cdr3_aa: CASSQGTSGGAAGELFF

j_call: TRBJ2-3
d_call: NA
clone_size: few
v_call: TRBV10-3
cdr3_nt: TGTGCCATCAGTGAATCCATCACAGATACGCAGTATTTT
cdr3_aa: CAISESITDTQYF

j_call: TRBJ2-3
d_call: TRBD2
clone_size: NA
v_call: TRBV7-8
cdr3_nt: TGTGCCAGCAGCTACCTAGCGGGGGCGCTTACAGATACGCAGTATTTT
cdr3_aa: CASSYLAGALTDTQYF

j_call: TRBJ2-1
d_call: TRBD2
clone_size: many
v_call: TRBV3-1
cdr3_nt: TGTGCCAGCAGCCAAGGGCCCAGCGGGGGCCATGAGCAGTTCTTC
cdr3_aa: CASSQGPSGGHEQFF

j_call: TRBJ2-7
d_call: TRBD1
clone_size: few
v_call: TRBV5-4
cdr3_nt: TGTGCCAGCAGCTTGGGGGGAAGCAGGGGGACCTACGAGCAGTACTTC
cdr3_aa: CASSLGGSRGTYEQYF

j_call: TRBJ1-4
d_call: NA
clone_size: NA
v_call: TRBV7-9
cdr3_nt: TGTGCCAGCAACCCGCCAGGGGCAACTAATGAAAAACTGTTTTTT
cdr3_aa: CASNPPGATNEKLFF

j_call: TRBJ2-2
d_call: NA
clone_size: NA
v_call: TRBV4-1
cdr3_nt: TGCGCCAGCAGCCAAGGGGACACCTATACCGGGGAGCTGTTTTTT
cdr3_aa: CASSQGDTYTGELFF

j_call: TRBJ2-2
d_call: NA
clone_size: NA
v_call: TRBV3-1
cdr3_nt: TGTGCCAGCAGCCAGGAGGGGACCGGGGAGCTGTTTTTT
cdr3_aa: CASSQEGTGELFF

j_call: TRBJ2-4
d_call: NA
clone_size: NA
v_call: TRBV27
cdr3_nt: TGTGCCAGCAGTGACTTGACATACAGCCTGTACTTC
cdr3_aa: CASSDLTYSLYF

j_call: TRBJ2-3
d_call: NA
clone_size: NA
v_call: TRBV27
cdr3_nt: TGTGCCAGCAGTTTGGGCGGCTTAGGTTTAGATACGCAGTATTTT
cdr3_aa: CASSLGGLGLDTQYF

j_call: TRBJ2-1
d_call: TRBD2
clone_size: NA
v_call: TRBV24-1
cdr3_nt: TGTGCCACCAGTGCGGCTAGCGGGGGTCCCTCCCAAGGCGAGCAGTTCTTC
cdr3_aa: CATSAASGGPSQGEQFF

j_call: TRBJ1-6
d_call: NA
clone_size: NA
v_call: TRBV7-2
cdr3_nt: TGTGCCAGCAGCTTAGATCGGACAGTGAATAATTCACCCCTCCACTTT
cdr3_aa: CASSLDRTVNNSPLHF

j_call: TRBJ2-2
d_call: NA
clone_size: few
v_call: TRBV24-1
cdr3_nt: TGTGCCACCAGTGATATGAGGGAGGACACCGGGGAGCTGTTTTTT
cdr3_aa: CATSDMREDTGELFF

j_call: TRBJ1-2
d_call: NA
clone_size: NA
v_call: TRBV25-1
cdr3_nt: TGTGCCAGCAGTGAGGAGGGAACCTCTGGCTACACCTTC
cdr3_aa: CASSEEGTSGYTF

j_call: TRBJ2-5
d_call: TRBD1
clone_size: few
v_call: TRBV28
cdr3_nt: TGTGCCAGCAGTTTACCCCCGGACAGGGTAGGGACCCAGTACTTC
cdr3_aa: CASSLPPDRVGTQYF

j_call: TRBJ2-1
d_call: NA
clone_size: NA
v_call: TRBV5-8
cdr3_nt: TGTGCCAGCAGCTTGCGGGGGACAGAGGGAATCGGTGAGCAGTTCTTC
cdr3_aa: CASSLRGTEGIGEQFF

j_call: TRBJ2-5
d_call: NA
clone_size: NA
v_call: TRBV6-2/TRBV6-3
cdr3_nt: TGTGCCAGCGTTTGGCTAGCGCAAGAGACCCAGTACTTC
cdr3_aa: CASVWLAQETQYF

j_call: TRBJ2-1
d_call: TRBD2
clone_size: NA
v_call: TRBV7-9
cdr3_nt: TGTGCCAGCAGCCCTTCTAGCGGGATTGAGCAGTTCTTC
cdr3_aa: CASSPSSGIEQFF

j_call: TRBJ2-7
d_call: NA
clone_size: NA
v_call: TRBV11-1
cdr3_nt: TGTGCCAGCAGCAACCGGGACATGAACTACGAGCAGTACTTC
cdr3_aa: CASSNRDMNYEQYF

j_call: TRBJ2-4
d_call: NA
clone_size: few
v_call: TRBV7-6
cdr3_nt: TGTGCCAGCAGCTTAGAGGAGTCCCACCCAGCAAACATTCAGTACTTC
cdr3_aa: CASSLEESHPANIQYF

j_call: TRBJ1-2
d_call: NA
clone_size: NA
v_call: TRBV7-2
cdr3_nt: TGTGCCAGCAGCGGGAAGGGAAACTATGGCTACACCTTC
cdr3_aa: CASSGKGNYGYTF

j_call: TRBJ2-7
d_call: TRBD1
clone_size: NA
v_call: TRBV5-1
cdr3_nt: TGCGCCAGCAGCTTGGCACGACAGGGTATCGAGCAGTACTTC
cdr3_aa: CASSLARQGIEQYF

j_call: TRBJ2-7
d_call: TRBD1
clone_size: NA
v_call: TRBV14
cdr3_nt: TGTGCCAGCAGCCAAGTGGGGACAGTGATCTCCTACGAGCAGTACTTC
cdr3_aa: CASSQVGTVISYEQYF

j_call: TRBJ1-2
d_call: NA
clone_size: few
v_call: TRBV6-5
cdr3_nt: TGTGCCAGCACCAACAGGAACTATGGCTACACCTTC
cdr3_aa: CASTNRNYGYTF

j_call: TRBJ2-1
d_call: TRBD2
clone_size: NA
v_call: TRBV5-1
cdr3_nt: TGCGCCAGCAGGGCGGGGGGTCCCGATGAGCAGTTCTTC
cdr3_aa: CASRAGGPDEQFF

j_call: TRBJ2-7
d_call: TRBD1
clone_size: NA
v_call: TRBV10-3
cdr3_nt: TGTGCCATCAGCTACGGGACAGGGAGCTACGAGCAGTACTTC
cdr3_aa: CAISYGTGSYEQYF

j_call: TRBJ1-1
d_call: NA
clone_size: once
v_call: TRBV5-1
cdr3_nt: TGCGCCAGCAGCTCTGGCTTTGAGAACACTGAAGCTTTCTTT
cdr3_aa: CASSSGFENTEAFF

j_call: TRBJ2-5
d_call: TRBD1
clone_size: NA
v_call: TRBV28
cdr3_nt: TGTGCCAGCAAGGCCCCCGGGACAGGGGGAGAGACCCAGTACTTC
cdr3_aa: CASKAPGTGGETQYF

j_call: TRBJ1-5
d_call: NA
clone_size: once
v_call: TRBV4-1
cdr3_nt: TGCGCCAGCAGCCGGGATCCAGGGACGGGAAGCAATCAGCCCCAGCATTTT
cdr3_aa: CASSRDPGTGSNQPQHF

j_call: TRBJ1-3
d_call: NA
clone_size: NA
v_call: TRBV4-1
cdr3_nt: TGCGCCAGCAGCCAAGGGGGGAAGGATTTCTCTGGAAACACCATATATTTT
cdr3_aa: CASSQGGKDFSGNTIYF

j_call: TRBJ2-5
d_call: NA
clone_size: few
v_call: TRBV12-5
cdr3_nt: TGTGCTAGTAGGGGTCCAGAAGAGACCCAGTACTTC
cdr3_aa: CASRGPEETQYF

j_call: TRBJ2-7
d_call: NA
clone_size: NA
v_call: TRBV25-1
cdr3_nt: TGTGCCAGCAGTGACTGGTCGGCAGGATCCTACGAGCAGTACTTC
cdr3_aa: CASSDWSAGSYEQYF

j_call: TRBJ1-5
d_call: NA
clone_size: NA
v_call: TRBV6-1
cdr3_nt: TGTGCCAGCAGTGAAGTATCGGCTGCTAATCAGCCCCAGCATTTT
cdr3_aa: CASSEVSAANQPQHF

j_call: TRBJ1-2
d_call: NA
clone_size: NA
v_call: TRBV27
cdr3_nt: TGTGCCAGCAGTCCCTGGGGAGGGCTTAACTATGGCTACACCTTC
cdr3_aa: CASSPWGGLNYGYTF

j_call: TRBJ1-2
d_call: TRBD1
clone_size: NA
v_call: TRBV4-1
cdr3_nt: TGCGCCAGCAGCCACGGGACAGGGGGTAACTATGGCTACACCTTC
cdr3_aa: CASSHGTGGNYGYTF

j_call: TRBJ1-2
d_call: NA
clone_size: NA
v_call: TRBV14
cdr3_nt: TGTGCCAGCAGCCCGGGGGATTGGGATGGCTACACCTTC
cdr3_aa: CASSPGDWDGYTF

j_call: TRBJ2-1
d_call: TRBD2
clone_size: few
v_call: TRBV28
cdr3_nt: TGTGCCAGCAGTTCCGGACTAGCCCACTACAATGAGCAGTTCTTC
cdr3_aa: CASSSGLAHYNEQFF

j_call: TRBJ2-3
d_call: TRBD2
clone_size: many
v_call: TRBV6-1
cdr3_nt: TGTGCTTCCGAAGCGGGGGGGCTGGGCACAGATACGCAGTATTTT
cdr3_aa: CASEAGGLGTDTQYF

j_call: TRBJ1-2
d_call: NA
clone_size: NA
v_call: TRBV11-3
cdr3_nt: TGTGCCAGCAGCTTAGGAGGTCGGGGGCCCAACTATGGCTACACCTTC
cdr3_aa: CASSLGGRGPNYGYTF

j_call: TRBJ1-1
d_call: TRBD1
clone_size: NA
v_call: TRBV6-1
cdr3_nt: TGTGCCAGCAGGGTAGCAGGGGGTAGCACTGAAGCTTTCTTT
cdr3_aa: CASRVAGGSTEAFF

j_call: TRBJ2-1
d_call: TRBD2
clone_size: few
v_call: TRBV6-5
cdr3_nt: TGTGCCAGCAGTTTCCGCGGCGGGGGGGCCTCCTACAATGAGCAGTTCTTC
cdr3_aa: CASSFRGGGASYNEQFF

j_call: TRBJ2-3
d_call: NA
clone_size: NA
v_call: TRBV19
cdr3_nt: TGTGCCTCCGAGGGGAGAGCCCTCGGCACAGATACGCAGTATTTT
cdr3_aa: CASEGRALGTDTQYF

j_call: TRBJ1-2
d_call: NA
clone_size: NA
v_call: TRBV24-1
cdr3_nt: TGTGCCACCAGTGACAGCTATTCCTATGGCTACACCTTC
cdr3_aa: CATSDSYSYGYTF

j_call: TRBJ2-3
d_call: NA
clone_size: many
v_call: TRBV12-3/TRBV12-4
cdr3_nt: TGTGCCAGCAGTCGGGGGAGCACAGATACGCAGTATTTT
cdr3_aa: CASSRGSTDTQYF

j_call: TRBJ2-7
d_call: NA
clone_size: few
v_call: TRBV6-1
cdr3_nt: TGTGCCAGCAGTGAACCCATCGAGCAGTACTTC
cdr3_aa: CASSEPIEQYF

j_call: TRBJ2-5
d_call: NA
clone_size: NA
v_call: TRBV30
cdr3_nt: TGTGCCTGGACCTCGGGCAGGGGTGATCAGTACTTC
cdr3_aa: CAWTSGRGDQYF

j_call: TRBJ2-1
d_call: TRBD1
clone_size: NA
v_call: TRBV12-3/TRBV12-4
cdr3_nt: TGTGCCAGCAGAAAAGCAGGGGGCTCCCATGAGCAGTTCTTC
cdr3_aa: CASRKAGGSHEQFF